The sequence of this T cell receptor beta chain was determined in a study of blood T cell repertoires in COVID-19. In the study overall: Acute and convalescent COVID-19 samples came from the United States, Italy and Spain.

V lost 4 bases to trimming and J lost 4 bases; unmatched junction nucleotides: 9. Per the germline V gene, CDR1 is MDHEN and CDR2 is SYDVKM. The CDR3 covers 15 residues. The repertoire was sequenced with immunoSEQ multiplex PCR; TCRdb's copy has only in-frame clones and lacks some. The data show approximately 84,000 clones, approximately 87% seen once. This clonotype originated in a human donor in a cohort sampled during active COVID-19. The sample taken for sequencing was peripheral blood. The chain uses TRBV28 and TRBJ1-2, with TRBD1 matching over 7 bases. The CDR3 DNA follows: TGTGCCAGCAGTTCACGGACAGGAGCTAGCTATGGCTACACCTTC. Protein sequence: CASSSRTGASYGYTF.